Below, 17 T cell receptor beta chains from the same sample are listed, as sequenced in a study of early T cells in non-severe SARS-CoV-2 infection. TCRdb recomputed calls from the 5' RACE reads with MiXCR, one row per CDR3 protein. This table holds tens of thousands of distinct CDR3 sequences, approximately 10% found once. Sequencing was done on a sample of whole blood. These receptor sequences come from an adult who was a healthcare worker with PCR-confirmed SARS-CoV-2 infection or an uninfected control (not recorded which).

There are a few counts of this clonotype. The chain carries TRBV3-1 and TRBJ2-1, with 8 bases that match TRBD2. The CDR3 consists of 13 residues. J was trimmed by 7 bases and V by 4 bases; bases with no gene match: 3. Germline CDR1 is LGHDT and CDR2 is YNNKEL (reference sequence). CDR3 region: CASSLSGANEQFF. The CDR3 DNA follows: TGTGCCAGCAGCCTTAGCGGGGCTAATGAGCAGTTCTTC.

This clonotype was seen at least ten times. The chain employs TRBV5-1 and TRBJ2-5; weak D call: TRBD1 (6 bases). The CDR3 loop spans 15 amino acids. The germline V gene encodes CDR1 SGHRS and CDR2 YFSETQ. Trimming shortened V by 0 bases and J by 1 base, and 10 bases separated the two germline ends. The CDR3 DNA reads TGCGCCAGCAGCTTGGGGGCAGGGGTCCAAGAGACCCAGTACTTC. It encodes CASSLGAGVQETQYF.

J is TRBJ2-7 and V is TRBV5-1; the D gene could be TRBD1 or TRBD2 (5 bases each). The V end lost 7 bases, the J end lost 1 base, and 15 bases lay between the germline ends. This CDR3 contains 14 residues. Germline V gene sequence: CDR1 SGHRS, CDR2 YFSETQ. In DNA, the CDR3 is TGCGCCAGCGGCCCGGGACCGACGTCCTACGAGCAGTACTTC. Translation: CASGPGPTSYEQYF.

This clonotype was seen at least ten times. In nucleotides, the CDR3 is TGTGCCAGCACCCTTTCAGGGGGGGAAGAGACCCAGTACTTC. This encodes CASTLSGGEETQYF. V gene TRBV12-3 or TRBV12-4 combines with J gene TRBJ2-5; tentatively, D is TRBD1 or TRBD2 (7 bases each). With 7 bases removed from V and 3 bases from J, the gap between germline ends came to 15 bases. The CDR3 runs 14 residues.

This clonotype has at least ten counts. The chain employs TRBV10-3 and TRBJ2-1; D possibly corresponds to TRBD1 (5 bases). With 10 bases removed from V and 2 bases from J, the gap between germline ends came to 9 bases. The CDR3 sequence is 12 residues long. Germline CDR1 and CDR2: ENHRY and SYGVKD. CDR3 nucleotides: TGTGCCACCTCGGACACCTACAATGAGCAGTTCTTC. This translates into CATSDTYNEQFF.

This clonotype was observed many times. The chain joins TRBV29-1 to TRBJ2-2; D possibly uses TRBD1 or TRBD2 (5 bases each). Germline CDR1 is SQVTM and CDR2 is ANQGSEA. V lost 5 bases to trimming and J lost 0 bases, with 19 bases between them. This CDR3 has 17 residues. The CDR3 nucleotides read TGCAGCGTTTTGCCCACCGGGGCAGCCGCGAACACCGGGGAGCTGTTTTTT. Amino acids: CSVLPTGAAANTGELFF.

There are many counts of this clonotype. The chain carries TRBV28 and TRBJ2-2; TRBD1 matches 9 bases. With 6 bases clipped from V and 2 bases from J, the junction kept 7 bases outside the gene matches. This CDR3 is 16 amino acids long. CDR1 and CDR2 (germline): MDHEN, SYDVKM. The CDR3 nucleotides are TGTGCCAGCAGAGAGGGGACAGGGATTAACACCGGGGAGCTGTTTTTT. Its protein product is CASREGTGINTGELFF.

This clonotype was seen many times. The chain has TRBV7-2 and TRBJ2-3; the D is unclear. Between the trimmed V and J ends, which lost 2 bases and 6 bases, there was a span of 6 bases. Per the germline V gene, CDR1 is SGHTA and CDR2 is FQGNSA. The CDR3 sequence is 12 residues long. CDR3 protein: CASSLMGDTQYF. CDR3 sequence (DNA): TGTGCCAGCAGCTTAATGGGGGATACGCAGTATTTT.

The V call is TRBV6-5, the J call TRBJ1-2, with 10 bases matching TRBD1. V lost 2 bases and J lost 7; bases outside the gene matches: 4. Germline values: CDR1 MNHEY, CDR2 SVGAGI. CDR3 length: 14 residues. CDR3 loop: CASSYRTGGTGYTF. The CDR3 DNA reads TGTGCCAGCAGTTACCGGACAGGGGGTACTGGCTACACCTTC.

The rearrangement links TRBV28 to TRBJ2-7; 8 bases match TRBD2. Germline CDR1 reads MDHEN; CDR2 reads SYDVKM. The CDR3 contains 17 residues. V lost 7 bases and J lost 0; bases outside the gene matches: 14. This CDR3 reads CASTSAGGRGTSYEQYF. In DNA form, the CDR3 reads TGTGCCAGCACCTCGGCGGGGGGTAGGGGAACCTCCTACGAGCAGTACTTC.

This clonotype is classed as medium-sized. The chain recombines TRBV7-8 with TRBJ1-5; no clear D. Germline V lookup: CDR1 SGHVS, CDR2 FQNEAQ. Trimming pared 1 base from V and 6 bases from J, leaving 13 bases between. The CDR3 totals 15 residues. The CDR3 region has the DNA TGTGCCAGCAGCTTAGATGCGGGAGGCGGTCAGCCCCAGCATTTT. Translation gives CASSLDAGGGQPQHF.

The sample holds many counts of this clonotype. The genes are TRBV29-1 and TRBJ1-1, with D possibly being TRBD1 (5 bases). CDR3 size: 12 residues. CDR1 is SQVTM and CDR2 is ANQGSEA in the germline V gene. Deletions cut 8 bases from V and 1 base from J, with 11 bases between. The CDR3 loop is CSILQENTEAFF. CDR3 DNA sequence: TGCAGCATCCTACAGGAGAACACTGAAGCTTTCTTT.

This clonotype has a count of ten or more. The V call is TRBV10-3, the J call TRBJ2-1, with TRBD2 identical over 10 bases. The CDR3 is made up of 16 amino acids. The junction had 8 bases not matched to a gene; V was cut back by 4 bases and J by 5 bases. Germline V gene data show CDR1 as ENHRY and CDR2 as SYGVKD. CDR3 sequence reads: CAISGAGTSADNEQFF. The CDR3 DNA reads TGTGCCATCAGTGGGGCCGGGACTAGCGCCGACAATGAGCAGTTCTTC.

Regarding this clonotype: This may be a read error: a much more frequent sequence differs by one nucleotide. CDR3 sequence (DNA): TGTGCTTGCAGCATAGACCGGGGGTACAATGAGCAGTTCTTC. This codes for CACSIDRGYNEQFF. This rearrangement joins TRBV7-7 to TRBJ2-1; D is possibly TRBD2 (6 bases). The CDR3 is 14 residues long. Germline CDR1 reads SSHAT; CDR2 reads FNYEAQ (reference sequence).

The sample holds many counts of this clonotype. This sequence joins TRBV10-3 and TRBJ2-1, with D possibly matching TRBD2 (6 bases). The V gene's germline CDR1 is ENHRY and CDR2 SYGVKD. The CDR3 has 12 residues. Trimming shortened V by 10 bases and J by 15 bases, and 22 bases separated the two germline ends. CDR3 loop: CATGGSPARRFF. CDR3 nucleotide sequence: TGTGCCACCGGGGGATCGCCCGCTCGTCGGTTCTTC.

Ten or more counts support this clonotype. V usage is TRBV11-2 and J usage is TRBJ2-7, with a tentative D call TRBD2 (6 bases). The CDR3 has 15 amino acids. Germline CDR1 reads SGHAT; CDR2 reads FQNNGV. V was pared by 6 bases and J by 4 bases, with 19 bases between. The CDR3 sequence is CASRGGLTDSYEQYF. The CDR3 DNA is TGTGCCAGCAGGGGGGGTTTGACAGATTCTTACGAGCAGTACTTC.

This clonotype occurred many times. The V and J genes are TRBV20-1 and TRBJ1-4, with TRBD1 as a possible D gene (5 bases). The CDR3 runs 14 residues. V dropped 5 bases and J dropped 3 bases, with 13 bases sitting between them. Per germline, CDR1 DFQATT and CDR2 SNEGSKA (reference sequence). CDR3 DNA sequence: TGCAGTGCTGGCGACAGTGGCTCTAATGAAAAACTGTTTTTT. It codes for CSAGDSGSNEKLFF.